These T cell receptor beta chains were read from a single sample in a study of control samples from healthy donors and cancer patients. Measured with immunoSEQ multiplex PCR; TCRdb has only the in-frame clones, and not every one. The data show roughly 130,000 clones, about 91% seen once. The sample consisted of blood. The receptors were sampled from a man aged 18 to 30 in good health. Each CDR3 is given with its conserved first and last residue. D genes are given only for firm matches. Clone size is stated in some rows and not others, as once, few, many or a class when expanded.

clone_size d_call j_call v_call cdr3_length cdr3_nt cdr3_aa
- - TRBJ2-3 TRBV4-1 14 TGCGCCAGCAGCCTTACAGGGACCACAGATACGCAGTATTTT CASSLTGTTDTQYF
once TRBD1 TRBJ1-5 TRBV4-2 18 TGTGCCAGCAGCCTTACGGGACAGAGGAGTCATAGCAATCAGCCCCAGCATTTT CASSLTGQRSHSNQPQHF
- - TRBJ1-2 TRBV5-5 13 TGTGCCAGCAGCTTAGGGAATAACTATGGCTACACCTTC CASSLGNNYGYTF
- TRBD2 TRBJ2-7 TRBV19 16 TGTGCCAGTAGTATGCGGCTAGCGGGGTCCCCCTACGAGCAGTACTTC CASSMRLAGSPYEQYF
- - TRBJ1-1 TRBV6-1 15 TGTGCCAGCAGTGATCCAGCTACGATGAACACTGAAGCTTTCTTT CASSDPATMNTEAFF
- - TRBJ1-2 TRBV6-5 12 TGTGCCAGCAGTCGGGGAAGCTATGGCTACACCTTC CASSRGSYGYTF
- - TRBJ2-7 TRBV7-6 17 TGTGCCAGCAGCTTAGGGGTTGGCTCACAACGCTCCTACGAGCAGTACTTC CASSLGVGSQRSYEQYF
- - TRBJ2-3 TRBV27 12 TGTGCCAGCAGTCCGGGGGCAGATACGCAGTATTTT CASSPGADTQYF
- - TRBJ1-1 TRBV6-6 14 TGTGCCAGCAGTTACTTAGGGGGGAACACTGAAGCTTTCTTT CASSYLGGNTEAFF
- - TRBJ1-3 TRBV4-1 16 TGCGCCAGCAGCCAAGATCTTAGGGTCCGGGGAAACACCATATATTTT CASSQDLRVRGNTIYF
- - TRBJ2-5 TRBV25-1 13 TGTGCCAGCAGTGAGACTTTCCAAGAGACCCAGTACTTC CASSETFQETQYF
- TRBD1 TRBJ1-2 TRBV6-5 14 TGTGCCAGCAGGAGGGACAGGGGAGACTATGGCTACACCTTC CASRRDRGDYGYTF
few TRBD1 TRBJ1-5 TRBV5-1 15 TGCGCCAGCAGCTTGACAGGGGAAGAGATTCAGCCCCAGCATTTT CASSLTGEEIQPQHF
- - TRBJ1-5 TRBV5-4 12 TGTGCCAGCAGCTTTCCTAATCAGCCCCAGCATTTT CASSFPNQPQHF
- - TRBJ2-1 TRBV3-1/TRBV3-2 16 TGTGCCAGCAGCCGAGCCGCTAAACGGAGCTACAATGAGCAGTTCTTC CASSRAAKRSYNEQFF
- TRBD2 TRBJ2-7 TRBV10-3 14 TGTGCCATCAGTGAGTCGGACGCTAGCGGCGAGCAGTACTTC CAISESDASGEQYF
- - TRBJ1-4 TRBV6-1 15 TGTGCCAGCAGTGAAGCCAGGGCAACTAATGAAAAACTGTTTTTT CASSEARATNEKLFF
- TRBD1 TRBJ1-5 TRBV7-2 14 TGTGCCAGCTTAGGGACAGGGGGGACTCAGCCCCAGCATTTT CASLGTGGTQPQHF
- - TRBJ2-1 TRBV7-9 18 TGTGCCAGCTCCGGGTTGCCAAACGCGATAAGCTCCTACAATGAGCAGTTCTTC CASSGLPNAISSYNEQFF
- TRBD1 TRBJ1-2 TRBV19 14 TGTGCCACCACAGACAGGGCCGACGGCTATGGCTACACCTTC CATTDRADGYGYTF
- TRBD1 TRBJ2-1 TRBV7-9 14 TGTGCCAGCAGCTATGACAGGGCCTACAATGAGCAGTTCTTC CASSYDRAYNEQFF